The 13 T cell receptor beta chains below come from one sample, sequenced in a study of shared clonotypes between healthy human individuals. Here immunoSEQ multiplex PCR was the method, and the copy in TCRdb shows in-frame clones only, minus some. The sample has approximately 480,000 clones; approximately 79% are singletons. The sequencing sample was made of PBMCs. The receptor set was obtained from a woman aged 40 to 49 in good health. Some clones in this sample may be carry-over from other donors' samples.

V gene TRBV27 combines with J gene TRBJ2-1, with D unresolved. V lost 0 bases to trimming and J lost 4 bases, with 7 bases between them. Germline V gene sequence: CDR1 MNHEY, CDR2 SMNVEV (reference sequence). CDR3 length: 14 residues. Here the CDR3 DNA reads TGTGCCAGCAGTTTATCGGTACGGTACAATGAGCAGTTCTTC. It specifies CASSLSVRYNEQFF.

The chain is built from TRBV6-5 and TRBJ2-5; D is unresolved. The ends were cut back, 0 bases at V and 5 bases at J, with 4 bases in the middle. The germline V gene encodes CDR1 MNHEY and CDR2 SVGAGI. The CDR3 is 12 amino acids. The CDR3 sequence is CASSYSKETQYF. CDR3 DNA: TGTGCCAGCAGTTACTCGAAGGAGACCCAGTACTTC.

CDR3 coding DNA: TGTGCCAGTAGTATGTCAAGGAATCAGCCCCAGCATTTT. Its protein is CASSMSRNQPQHF. The chain uses TRBV19 and TRBJ1-5; D gene unclear. V lost 3 bases and J 4 bases, leaving 7 bases between the germline ends. CDR3 length: 13 amino acids. CDR1 and CDR2 (germline): LNHDA, SQIVND (reference sequence).

This chain connects TRBV9 to TRBJ2-3, with D perhaps TRBD1 (8 bases). V was pared by 0 bases and J by 4 bases, with 18 bases between. CDR1 is SGDLS, CDR2 YYNGEE, per germline. This CDR3 has 17 residues. CDR3 region: CASSVVAQGGFADTQYF. In DNA form, the CDR3 reads TGTGCCAGCAGCGTAGTCGCACAGGGGGGGTTTGCAGATACGCAGTATTTT.

This clone was counted a single time. This could be a read error, since a much larger clone is one nucleotide away. Distinct nucleotide sequences in the sample also encode this CDR3. The CDR3 spells CASGLPPLKVSLSGNTIYF. The CDR3 coding sequence is TGTGCTAGTGGTCTGCCACCCCTGAAAGTAAGCCTCTCTGGAAACACCATATATTTT. V is TRBV12-5 and J is TRBJ1-3; D ambiguous. This CDR3 is 19 amino acids long. V lost 5 bases, J lost 0 bases, and 23 bases lay in between. The V gene's germline CDR1 is LGHNT and CDR2 FRNRAP.

The chain links TRBV18 to TRBJ1-5, with D possibly being TRBD1 (5 bases). V lost 2 bases, J lost 6 bases, and 17 bases lay in between. The CDR3 loop spans 16 amino acids. The germline gives CDR1 KGHSH, CDR2 LQKENI. CDR3 nucleotide sequence: TGTGCCAGCTCACCAGCCAGGGTGCAGGGTATTCAGCCCCAGCATTTT. Amino acid sequence: CASSPARVQGIQPQHF.

V usage is TRBV7-9 and J usage is TRBJ2-7, with TRBD2 matching over 7 bases. Germline V gene data show CDR1 as SEHNR and CDR2 as FQNEAQ (reference sequence). This CDR3 has 14 residues. Germline trimming cut 2 bases from V and 1 base from J; bases unmatched to any gene: 2. The CDR3 sequence is CASSLLGRSYEQYF. CDR3 sequence (DNA): TGTGCCAGCAGCTTACTCGGGAGGTCCTACGAGCAGTACTTC.

The chain carries TRBV27 and TRBJ2-1; TRBD2 matches at 13 bases. Germline CDR1 and CDR2: MNHEY and SMNVEV (reference sequence). The CDR3 extends over 15 amino acids. Germline trimming cut 7 bases from V and 10 bases from J; bases unmatched to any gene: 10. DNA of the CDR3: TGTGCCAGCACATACTGGACTAGCGGGAGTGGAGAGCAGTTCTTC. It codes for CASTYWTSGSGEQFF.

The V and J genes are TRBV5-1 and TRBJ2-5, with 9 bases fitting TRBD2. There are 19 residues in the CDR3. Trimming at V came to 0 bases and at J to 5 bases, leaving 17 bases not matched to a gene. The V gene's germline CDR1 is SGHRS and CDR2 YFSETQ. CDR3 sequence (DNA): TGCGCCAGCAGCTTGGGGCTAGCGGGAAAAACTGCCTTGGGGGAGACCCAGTACTTC. Its translation: CASSLGLAGKTALGETQYF.

V usage is TRBV4-2 and J usage is TRBJ2-2, with 14 nucleotides matching TRBD2. Germline V lookup: CDR1 LGHNA, CDR2 YNFKEQ. This CDR3 spans 17 amino acids. Unmatched junction bases numbered 5, after V lost 0 bases and J lost 8 bases. CDR3 region: CASSQDGLAGGGGELFF. The CDR3 nucleotides read TGTGCCAGCAGCCAAGACGGACTAGCGGGAGGAGGTGGGGAGCTGTTTTTT.

The chain is built from TRBV6-1 and TRBJ2-7; weak D call: TRBD1 (6 bases). The ends were cut back, 10 bases at V and 0 bases at J, with 16 bases in the middle. Germline loops: CDR1 MNHNS, CDR2 SASEGT. This CDR3 region has 14 residues. The CDR3 sequence is CATLGQPSSYEQYF. The DNA of the CDR3 is TGTGCCACCTTGGGACAACCGAGCTCCTACGAGCAGTACTTC.

CDR3: CASSLVSAHSNQPQHF. For the CDR3, the DNA is TGTGCCAGCAGCTTGGTCAGCGCTCATAGCAATCAGCCCCAGCATTTT. This sequence joins TRBV5-5 and TRBJ1-5; D call uncertain. The V end was cut by 0 bases, the J end by 0 bases, with 10 bases between. Germline values: CDR1 SGHKS, CDR2 YYEKEE (reference sequence). The CDR3 extends over 16 amino acids.

The genes are TRBV28 and TRBJ2-3, with 11 bases that match TRBD1. The V gene's germline CDR1 is MDHEN and CDR2 SYDVKM. Trimming cost V 10 bases and J 3 bases; bases outside gene matches: 9. The CDR3 totals 15 residues. CDR3 coding DNA: TGTGCCAACTCCCGGACAGGGGGCTTAACAGATACGCAGTATTTT. It translates to CANSRTGGLTDTQYF.